These 13 T cell receptor beta chains share one sample of origin, sequenced in a study of cytomegalovirus exposure and HLA in healthy donors. Researchers ran the PCR with 60 Vbeta and 13 Jbeta primers. Profiled with immunoSEQ multiplex PCR; TCRdb holds only in-frame clones, not every one. Of 150,000 to 200,000 clones listed, more than 65% are singletons. The sequenced material came from PBMCs. Receptor source: a girl aged 10-17 years in good health and CMV-seropositive.

V gene TRBV19 combines with J gene TRBJ1-3, with D perhaps matching TRBD1 (5 bases). CDR1 and CDR2 (germline): LNHDA, SQIVND (reference sequence). Trimming stripped 6 bases from V and 0 bases from J, with 6 bases between. This CDR3 is 13 amino acids long. DNA for the CDR3: TGTGCCAGTAGGACAGCCTCTGGAAACACCATATATTTT. Its translation is CASRTASGNTIYF.

The chain joins TRBV9 to TRBJ2-5, with 9 bases aligning to TRBD1. The end of the DNA aligns better with TRBJ2-7, so the J call may be wrong. The CDR3 runs to 14 residues. Germline V gene data show CDR1 as SGDLS and CDR2 as YYNGEE. The CDR3 nucleotides read TGTGCCAGCAGCCAGGGGACAGGGATTAACGAGCAGTACTTC. This gives the protein CASSQGTGINEQYF.

This chain uses TRBV27 with TRBJ2-7; 7 bases map to TRBD1. The CDR3 contains 15 residues. Germline V gene data show CDR1 as MNHEY and CDR2 as SMNVEV (reference sequence). Trimming removed 0 bases from V and 3 bases from J; junction bases left unmatched: 5. The CDR3 DNA reads TGTGCCAGCAGTTTATCAGGGACAGTAAGCTACGAGCAGTACTTC. Protein: CASSLSGTVSYEQYF.

The chain combines TRBV5-1 with TRBJ2-1; 7 nucleotides line up with TRBD2. V was clipped by 4 bases and J by 7 bases; unmatched bases: 11. CDR1 and CDR2 (germline): SGHRS, YFSETQ. This CDR3 region has 15 residues. CDR3 sequence reads: CASSQAGTNNNEQFF. CDR3 nucleotide sequence: TGCGCCAGCAGCCAAGCCGGGACTAATAATAATGAGCAGTTCTTC.

This clone turned up a few times. The gene calls are TRBV18 and TRBJ2-5; 9 nucleotides match TRBD1. Germline lookup yields CDR1 KGHSH and CDR2 LQKENI. The CDR3 covers 15 residues. The ends lost 6 bases at V and 5 bases at J; junction bases unmatched: 10. The chain's CDR3 is CASSPPDRGWETQYF. The CDR3 DNA sequence: TGTGCCAGCTCTCCGCCGGACAGGGGTTGGGAGACCCAGTACTTC.

A single count supports this clone. The J gene is TRBJ2-4, the V gene TRBV30; possible D gene TRBD2, 5 bases. The CDR3 covers 16 residues. Per the germline V gene, CDR1 is GTSNPN and CDR2 is SVGIG (reference sequence). The V end lost 0 bases, the J end lost 0 bases, and 12 bases lay between the germline ends. The CDR3, as DNA: TGTGCCTGGAGTGTGCCGGGGAGCCGAGCCAAAAACATTCAGTACTTC. This gives the protein CAWSVPGSRAKNIQYF.

The V gene is TRBV6-5, the J gene TRBJ1-1; D perhaps matches TRBD1 (6 bases). Germline CDR1 and CDR2: MNHEY and SVGAGI. CDR3 length: 15 residues. V was cut by 8 bases and J by 0 bases, with 16 bases left in between. This CDR3 reads CASSRTGLVNTEAFF. The CDR3 DNA reads as TGTGCCAGCTCCCGCACAGGGTTGGTGAACACTGAAGCTTTCTTT.

The V and J genes are TRBV10-1 and TRBJ2-7; 7 bases agree with TRBD1. The CDR3 sequence is 12 residues long. J lost 12 bases, V lost 7 bases, and 12 bases had no gene match. Germline V gives CDR1 WNHNN, CDR2 SYGVQD (reference sequence). In DNA form, the CDR3 reads TGCGCCAGCACCAGGGACAGCCTAAGATGGTACTTC. It specifies CASTRDSLRWYF.

The chain has TRBV9 and TRBJ1-2; D ambiguous. The CDR3 runs 17 residues. V lost 3 bases, J lost 6 bases, and 24 bases lay in between. Germline V CDR1 and CDR2: SGDLS, YYNGEE. CDR3 in amino acids: CASSDPPLGAAWHGYTF. CDR3 in DNA: TGTGCCAGCAGCGACCCCCCGCTGGGCGCCGCTTGGCATGGCTACACCTTC.

As DNA, the CDR3 is TGCACCAGCAGCCAAAGAGTGGACAGGGGGCCCCAAAGTAATTCACCCCTCCACTTT. Residues: CTSSQRVDRGPQSNSPLHF. The chain employs TRBV1 and TRBJ1-6; no DNA check was done on the table's D call, TRBD1. TRBV1 is a known pseudogene. CDR3 length: 19 amino acids.

The genes are TRBV9 and TRBJ2-7; D uncertain. CDR1 and CDR2 from the germline V gene are SGDLS and YYNGEE. V dropped 3 bases and J dropped 0 bases, with 13 bases sitting between them. CDR3 length equals 15 residues. The chain's CDR3 is CASSAVPGSSYEQYF. CDR3 bases: TGTGCCAGCAGCGCGGTTCCAGGTAGCTCCTACGAGCAGTACTTC.

The chain links TRBV11-2 to TRBJ2-1; perhaps TRBD2 as D (6 bases). The CDR3 has 17 residues. The V gene's germline CDR1 is SGHAT and CDR2 FQNNGV. The ends were cut back, 6 bases at V and 3 bases at J, with 21 bases in the middle. The CDR3 protein is CASSVLTSSYYYNEQFF. The DNA of the CDR3 is TGTGCCAGCAGTGTCTTAACTAGCTCCTATTACTACAATGAGCAGTTCTTC.

The chain joins TRBV5-4 to TRBJ1-2; weak D call: TRBD1 (5 bases). Germline V lookup: CDR1 SGHNT, CDR2 YYREEE (reference sequence). The length of the CDR3 is 14 residues. V was trimmed by 2 bases and J by 4 bases, leaving 12 bases between them. For the CDR3, the DNA is TGTGCCAGCAGCTTCCTCGGGGGTGCCTATGGCTACACCTTC. Protein product: CASSFLGGAYGYTF.